This T cell receptor (beta chain) was documented in a study of T cell repertoires in cytomegalovirus infection. Study results and limitations: Based on cumulative public TCR beta family frequency, carriers of CMV plus the relevant HLA were identified. Ex vivo responses were dominated by HLA-C-restricted CMV-specific TCR beta clonotypes.

The V gene's germline CDR1 is MDHEN and CDR2 SYDVKM. Unmatched junction bases numbered 11, after V lost 6 bases and J lost 0 bases. The CDR3 length is 17 residues. TCRdb fed the reads into MiXCR, producing one record per CDR3 protein. This table holds fewer than 650,000 distinct CDR3 sequences, 35% to 50% found once. Of note for this clonotype: Antigen: not known.

This chain connects TRBV28 to TRBJ1-2; 9 nucleotides line up with TRBD1. This TCR derives from a human donor in good health (CMV status not recorded). Some clones in this sample may be carry-over from other donors' samples. This specimen consisted of cultured PBMCs, obtained from culture after CMV antigen stimulation. The CDR3 region is CASSSPGTGSPNYGYTF. CDR3 in DNA: TGTGCCAGCAGCTCCCCCGGGACAGGGAGCCCTAACTATGGCTACACCTTC.